This TCR beta chain was captured by sequencing in a study of blood T cell repertoires in COVID-19. Overall study: T cells, B-cell-depleted T cells, or PBMCs provided the cDNA or gDNA that served as material.

The table came from immunoSEQ multiplex PCR; TCRdb's copy has only in-frame clones and leaves some out. The profile shows about 260,000 clones, around 87% of them singletons. V was clipped by 5 bases and J by 9 bases; unmatched bases: 18. Germline lookup yields CDR1 SGHTA and CDR2 FQGNSA. The CDR3 loop spans 18 amino acids. This chain connects TRBV7-2 to TRBJ2-1; 11 bases are a match to TRBD1. Sequencing used peripheral blood. The TCR originated in a woman aged 45-59 years with acute or convalescent COVID-19. The CDR3 spells CASSRDRGYSGRKGEQFF. CDR3 nucleotide sequence: TGTGCCAGCAGCCGGGACAGGGGGTATAGCGGGAGAAAGGGTGAGCAGTTCTTC.